This T cell receptor beta chain was captured by sequencing in a study of post-analysis software for immune sequencing data. Study conclusions and caveats: Five TRBV segments, TRBV5-6, TRBV5-1 and TRBV20-1 among them, were found more frequent in patients than controls.

The CDR3 totals 14 residues. The trim removed 3 bases at V and 4 bases at J, leaving 3 bases unmatched. The germline CDR1 and CDR2 sequences are SGHRS and YFSETQ. Unique molecular identifiers were carried by the TCR beta cDNA libraries. MiXCR was run by TCRdb on the PCR reads, yielding one entry per CDR3 protein. The table includes a few hundred thousand distinct CDR3 sequences, under 40% detected once. Turning to this clonotype: Its antigen is unidentified.

The chain combines TRBV5-1 with TRBJ1-1; 10 nucleotides agree with TRBD1. Sequenced input: blood. This receptor was obtained from a girl aged 2-17 years with multiple sclerosis. CDR3 nucleotides: TGCGCCAGCAGCTCGGGACAGGGGAGCACTGAAGCTTTCTTT. Translating it yields CASSSGQGSTEAFF.